Presented here are 16 T cell receptor beta chains from one specimen sequenced in a study of blood T cell repertoires in COVID-19. Here immunoSEQ multiplex PCR was the method, and the copy in TCRdb shows in-frame clones only, minus some. The sample lists some 180,000 clones; 70% to 85% were seen once. Sequencing was carried out using peripheral blood. The origin of the receptors is a human donor in a cohort sampled during active COVID-19.

The J gene is TRBJ1-5, the V gene TRBV12-5, with 8 positions matching TRBD1. This CDR3 region has 14 residues. Germline CDR1 is LGHNT and CDR2 is FRNRAP. Losses at the gene ends were 5 bases for V and 5 bases for J; bases not matched to a gene: 5. This CDR3 reads CASGTGQGYQPQHF. The CDR3 DNA sequence: TGTGCTAGTGGTACCGGACAGGGATATCAGCCCCAGCATTTT.

The rearrangement links TRBV27 to TRBJ1-1, with 7 bases matching TRBD1. Germline CDR1 MNHEY, CDR2 SMNVEV (reference sequence). The V gene end was trimmed by 8 bases and the J gene end by 2 bases; junction bases not matched to a gene: 8. The CDR3 spans 14 residues. CDR3 sequence reads: CASGRQGVNTEAFF. CDR3 coding DNA: TGTGCCAGCGGTCGACAGGGAGTAAACACTGAAGCTTTCTTT.

V usage is TRBV7-9 and J usage is TRBJ1-1; maybe TRBD1 (5 bases). Per germline, CDR1 SEHNR and CDR2 FQNEAQ (reference sequence). V was clipped by 5 bases and J by 6 bases, with 22 bases between them. The CDR3 spans 16 residues. Here the CDR3 reads CASSPDSYLQPAEAFF. CDR3 coding DNA: TGTGCCAGCAGCCCCGACAGCTATCTACAACCCGCTGAAGCTTTCTTT.

V and J are TRBV19 and TRBJ2-3, with D perhaps TRBD2 (7 bases). V gave up 4 bases and J gave up 0 bases, with 11 bases separating them. Germline V gene lookup returns CDR1 LNHDA and CDR2 SQIVND (reference sequence). This CDR3 has 15 residues. The CDR3: CASSRGRGSTDTQYF. CDR3 sequence (DNA): TGTGCCAGTAGTAGGGGGCGGGGGAGCACAGATACGCAGTATTTT.

The chain joins TRBV6-1 to TRBJ2-7, with TRBD1 matching over 8 bases. The CDR3 is made up of 16 amino acids. Germline V CDR1 and CDR2: MNHNS, SASEGT. The J segment lost 4 bases and the V segment lost 4 bases, leaving 12 bases of the junction unmatched. CDR3 region: CASSVSGTGHGYEQYF. As DNA, the CDR3 is TGTGCCAGCAGTGTCTCCGGGACAGGCCACGGGTACGAGCAGTACTTC.

The rearrangement uses TRBV7-8 and TRBJ1-2, with 10 bases identical to TRBD1. The germline V gene encodes CDR1 SGHVS and CDR2 FQNEAQ. CDR3 length equals 15 residues. The V and J ends lost 1 base and 2 bases, in that order; junction bases with no gene match: 1. This chain's CDR3 is CASSLGTGGNYGYTF. CDR3 nucleotides: TGTGCCAGCAGCTTAGGGACAGGGGGGAACTATGGCTACACCTTC.

This chain joins TRBV12-3 or TRBV12-4 and TRBJ2-1; D gene ambiguous. Trimming shortened V by 2 bases and J by 10 bases, and 9 bases separated the two germline ends. The CDR3 contains 12 residues. This CDR3 is CASSLSGHEQFF. For the CDR3, the DNA is TGTGCCAGCAGTTTATCGGGTCACGAGCAGTTCTTC.

The sample holds a few counts of this clone. V gene TRBV2 combines with J gene TRBJ1-5, with 10 bases fitting TRBD1. The germline gives CDR1 SNHLY, CDR2 FYNNEI. The CDR3 loop spans 15 amino acids. The J segment lost 3 bases and the V segment lost 6 bases, leaving 5 bases of the junction unmatched. The DNA for the CDR3 is TGTGCCAGCAGCCCCGGGACAGGGGTCAATCAGCCCCAGCATTTT. It codes for CASSPGTGVNQPQHF.

The genes are TRBV7-3 and TRBJ2-3; D not certain. From germline, CDR1 is SGHTA and CDR2 FQGTGA. V gave up 2 bases and J gave up 3 bases, with 6 bases separating them. The CDR3 is 13 amino acids. In DNA, the CDR3 is TGTGCCAGCAGCTTAGCTATGACAGATACGCAGTATTTT. Translated: CASSLAMTDTQYF.

This clone is a singleton in its sample. The chain has TRBV11-3 and TRBJ2-1, with 10 nucleotides matching TRBD1. With 4 bases clipped from V and 9 bases from J, the junction kept 3 bases outside the gene matches. The CDR3 sequence is 13 residues long. Germline CDR1 reads SGHNT; CDR2 reads YENEEA. As DNA, the CDR3 is TGTGCCAGCAGCTGGGACAGGGGCAGTGAGCAGTTCTTC. Translating gives CASSWDRGSEQFF.

V is TRBV5-6 and J is TRBJ2-1; 10 bases agree with TRBD2. CDR3 length: 16 residues. Germline V gene lookup returns CDR1 SGHDT and CDR2 YYEEEE. Losses at the gene ends were 0 bases for V and 4 bases for J; bases not matched to a gene: 4. In DNA, the CDR3 is TGTGCCAGCAGCTTGGCTAGCGGGGGCCTTTACAATGAGCAGTTCTTC. Encoded protein: CASSLASGGLYNEQFF.

The CDR3 loop is CASSRVPGRGNTEAFF. DNA for the CDR3: TGCGCCAGCAGCCGGGTTCCGGGGCGGGGGAACACTGAAGCTTTCTTT. The gene calls are TRBV4-1 and TRBJ1-1; perhaps TRBD1 as D (5 bases). The CDR3 is 16 residues long. Per the germline V gene, CDR1 is MGHRA and CDR2 is YSYEKL. Trimming removed 4 bases at V and 1 base at J, with 16 bases between.

J is TRBJ2-1 and V is TRBV6-5; 7 bases are shared with TRBD2. The CDR3 extends over 15 amino acids. V was clipped by 7 bases and J by 3 bases; unmatched bases: 9. Germline CDR1 MNHEY, CDR2 SVGAGI. DNA of the CDR3: TGTGCCAGCAAGCTGGAGCGGGATTACTACAATGAGCAGTTCTTC. It yields the protein CASKLERDYYNEQFF.

This sequence joins TRBV19 and TRBJ1-1; D gene uncertain. This CDR3 has 15 residues. Germline V gene sequence: CDR1 LNHDA, CDR2 SQIVND (reference sequence). The V end lost 0 bases, the J end lost 5 bases, and 13 bases lay between the germline ends. The CDR3 here is CASSIDPQAGTEAFF. In nucleotides, the CDR3 is TGTGCCAGTAGTATAGATCCCCAAGCGGGAACTGAAGCTTTCTTT.

The V and J genes are TRBV9 and TRBJ1-5; D is unresolved. The CDR3 extends over 14 amino acids. Germline-derived CDR1 and CDR2 are SGDLS and YYNGEE. Trimming cost V 0 bases and J 6 bases, with 10 bases left between them. Written as DNA, the CDR3 is TGTGCCAGCAGCGTAGACGGAGGGATTCAGCCCCAGCATTTT. Protein product: CASSVDGGIQPQHF.

The V call is TRBV10-3, the J call TRBJ1-3, with TRBD1 identical over 9 bases. The CDR3 runs to 16 residues. The germline gives CDR1 ENHRY, CDR2 SYGVKD. With V trimmed by 3 bases and J by 0 bases, 3 bases remained unmatched. CDR3 in amino acids: CAISEWTGDSGNTIYF. The CDR3 bases are TGTGCCATCAGTGAATGGACAGGGGACTCTGGAAACACCATATATTTT.